What follows describes a single TCR beta chain. Its antigen is currently unknown. The data derive from a study of CD8+ T cells in alopecia areata. Study as a whole: At a dose of 5 to 10 mg twice daily, oral tofacitinib was given to treated patients. Tofacitinib lasted 6 to 18 months, then 6 months off drug. Points from the study as a whole: Expanded CD8+ clones among the top 100, and scalp clonality, were significantly decreased by tofacitinib. Association of baseline CD8+ expansion with response is uncertain owing to one nonresponder.

cDNA prepared by RNA extraction and subsequent reverse transcription served as the template for sequencing. The protocol was immunoSEQ multiplex PCR, while the TCRdb copy is restricted to in-frame clones and leaves out a portion. The sample includes around 100,000 clones, roughly three fifths seen only once; the top ten take 9% to 15%. Germline V gene data show CDR1 as SEHNR and CDR2 as FQNEAQ (reference sequence). The CDR3 extends over 15 amino acids. V was clipped by 6 bases and J by 6 bases, with 21 bases between them. Treatment described: oral pan-JAK inhibitor, 5-10 mg twice daily. Sample: CD8+ T cells sorted from blood, taken at week 24, from a patient treated with tofacitinib. The J gene is TRBJ2-7, the V gene TRBV7-9; perhaps TRBD1 as D (6 bases). The TCR originated in a human donor with alopecia areata. CDR3 sequence (DNA): TGTGCCAGCAGTTTAAGGTGGGCAGGGGCTGGCGAGCAGTACTTC. Residues: CASSLRWAGAGEQYF.